One sample yielded the 17 T cell receptor beta chains listed below, sequenced in a study of breast tumors, draining lymph nodes, adjacent tissues. TCRdb re-called the multiplex PCR reads with MiXCR, one entry per CDR3 protein. The sample carries 200,000 to 250,000 distinct CDR3 sequences, less than 40% recorded once. Axillary draining lymph nodes of breast cancer patients supplied the node samples. The sample taken for sequencing was axillary lymph node tissue. The source is a female donor with breast cancer. Some clones in this sample may be carry-over from other donors' samples.

This clonotype was observed many times. J is TRBJ2-1 and V is TRBV15; D is undetermined. The CDR3 covers 14 residues. From germline, CDR1 is LNHNV and CDR2 YYDKDF (reference sequence). V was pared by 5 bases and J by 1 base, with 9 bases between. The DNA of the CDR3 is TGTGCCACCAGCGAAGCAGCATCCTACAATGAGCAGTTCTTC. Translation: CATSEAASYNEQFF.

To note about this clonotype: This clone may be a read error of a much larger clone one base away. The chain links TRBV13 to TRBJ2-5; 11 bases are a match to TRBD2. CDR3 length: 16 amino acids. The germline V gene encodes CDR1 PRHDT and CDR2 FYEKMQ (reference sequence). With V trimmed by 0 bases and J by 6 bases, 6 bases remained unmatched. The CDR3 region is CASSLGVAGGGQTQYF. Here the CDR3 DNA reads TGTGCCAGCAGCTTAGGGGTAGCGGGGGGGGGTCAGACCCAGTACTTC.

The chain has TRBV20-1 and TRBJ1-6, with D perhaps matching TRBD1 (5 bases). Germline values: CDR1 DFQATT, CDR2 SNEGSKA (reference sequence). Between the trimmed V and J ends, which lost 7 bases and 2 bases, there was a span of 12 bases. This CDR3 has 14 residues. Here the CDR3 DNA reads TGCAGTGTCAGCAGGGAAACCTATAATTCACCCCTCCACTTT. Translating gives CSVSRETYNSPLHF.

The rearrangement uses TRBV7-2 and TRBJ1-5; the match to TRBD1 covers 9 bases. V shed 5 bases, J shed 0 bases, and the junction held 5 bases outside the gene matches. This CDR3 contains 16 residues. The germline gives CDR1 SGHTA, CDR2 FQGNSA. The CDR3, as DNA: TGTGCCAGCAGCAGGACAGGGGACCTTAGCAATCAGCCCCAGCATTTT. Translation: CASSRTGDLSNQPQHF.

J is TRBJ2-1 and V is TRBV28, with 9 bases aligning to TRBD2. Germline-derived CDR1 and CDR2 are MDHEN and SYDVKM. Trimming cost V 6 bases and J 4 bases; bases outside gene matches: 7. The CDR3 is 15 residues long. The CDR3 DNA is TGTGCCAGCAGCCTTAGCGGGAGTGGGTACAATGAGCAGTTCTTC. Translated, it gives CASSLSGSGYNEQFF.

Ten or more counts support this clonotype. This sequence joins TRBV20-1 and TRBJ1-6; possible D gene TRBD1, 5 bases. Germline lookup yields CDR1 DFQATT and CDR2 SNEGSKA (reference sequence). This CDR3 has 15 amino acids. The ends were cut back, 4 bases at V and 5 bases at J, with 15 bases in the middle. The CDR3 nucleotides read TGCAGTGCTAAAGAGGGGAGGGCCAATAATTCACCCCTCCACTTT. Translating gives CSAKEGRANNSPLHF.

In DNA, the CDR3 is TGTGCCAGCAGCCCGGTCTCCGGTGGGGCCGGGACCCAGTACTTC. Its protein is CASSPVSGGAGTQYF. The chain links TRBV5-5 to TRBJ2-5, with D possibly TRBD1 on 5 matching bases. The germline V gene encodes CDR1 SGHKS and CDR2 YYEKEE (reference sequence). The CDR3 contains 15 residues. V gave up 4 bases and J gave up 7 bases, with 20 bases separating them.

This clonotype was observed many times. The V and J genes are TRBV14 and TRBJ1-4; D is ambiguous. CDR1 is SGHDN and CDR2 is FVKESK in the germline V gene. This CDR3 spans 11 amino acids. V shed 4 bases and J shed 8 bases, with 5 bases lying between them. In nucleotides, the CDR3 is TGTGCCAGCAGCCGGTCGGAAAAACTGTTTTTT. Protein sequence: CASSRSEKLFF.

V gene TRBV11-2 combines with J gene TRBJ2-5; a possible D gene is TRBD2 (7 bases). Trimming left V 4 bases short and J 6 bases short, with 24 bases between. Germline CDR1 is SGHAT and CDR2 is FQNNGV. The CDR3 sequence is 17 residues long. The CDR3 protein is CASSSPHGGTGGKTQYF. The CDR3 bases are TGTGCCAGCAGCTCCCCGCATGGCGGGACGGGGGGCAAGACCCAGTACTTC.

In its sample, this clonotype was seen many times. This chain connects TRBV19 to TRBJ1-5; D is unresolved. Trimming removed 7 bases from V and 4 bases from J, with 20 bases in between. From germline, CDR1 is LNHDA and CDR2 SQIVND (reference sequence). This CDR3 is 16 amino acids long. The DNA of the CDR3 is TGTGCCAGTATAGGTTCGACGGTTTATAGGAATCAGCCCCAGCATTTT. It yields the protein CASIGSTVYRNQPQHF.

As for this clonotype: One junction end does not reproduce the germline sequence, and a read error may be involved. The chain carries TRBV7-6 and TRBJ1-1; TRBD1 matches at 8 bases. The CDR3 extends over 16 amino acids. Germline V CDR1 and CDR2: SGHVS, FNYEAQ. In nucleotides, the CDR3 is TGTGCCAGCAGCAGGCGCGACAGGGGACAATCCACTGAACCTTTCTTT. Translation gives CASSRRDRGQSTEPFF. The variable domain in full, with the rest retrieved from reference TRBV7-6 and TRBJ1-1, is GAGVSQSPRYKVTKRGQDVALRCDPISGHVSLYWYRQALGQGPEFLTYFNYEAQQDKSGLPNDRFSAERPEGSISTLTIQRTEQRDSAMYRCASSRRDRGQSTEPFFGQGTRLTVV.

Many counts were recorded for this clonotype. This sequence joins TRBV6-2 or TRBV6-3 and TRBJ1-2; 8 bases match TRBD1. CDR1 MNHEY and CDR2 SVGEGT come from the germline V gene. The CDR3 spans 15 residues. With 8 bases clipped from V and 0 bases from J, the junction kept 8 bases outside the gene matches. In DNA form, the CDR3 reads TGTGCCAGCCGACAGGACAGGGAGGCTAACTATGGCTACACCTTC. It is translated as CASRQDREANYGYTF.

This chain links TRBV2 with TRBJ2-7, with a possible D match to TRBD2 (6 bases). The CDR3 loop spans 12 amino acids. In germline, CDR1 is SNHLY, CDR2 FYNNEI. V lost 8 bases and J lost 2, with 10 bases in between. The CDR3 DNA reads as TGTGCCAGCGGGAGGACCGCCTACGAGCAGTACTTC. Its translation: CASGRTAYEQYF.

A few counts support this clonotype. This chain links TRBV18 with TRBJ2-2; TRBD1 agrees at 7 bases. Germline CDR1 is KGHSH and CDR2 is LQKENI. This CDR3 has 14 amino acids. V was clipped by 4 bases and J by 1 base; unmatched bases: 0. The CDR3: CASSRQGNTGELFF. CDR3 DNA: TGTGCCAGCTCACGACAGGGGAACACCGGGGAGCTGTTTTTT.

This chain uses TRBV27 with TRBJ2-2; 12 nucleotides match TRBD2. CDR3 length: 18 residues. The V and J ends lost 3 bases and 4 bases, in that order; junction bases with no gene match: 9. Looked up from germline, CDR1 is MNHEY and CDR2 is SMNVEV (reference sequence). CDR3 in amino acids: CASSLRLAGVGVTGELFF. CDR3 nucleotides: TGTGCCAGCAGTTTGCGACTAGCGGGAGTGGGGGTCACCGGGGAGCTGTTTTTT.

This clonotype has a count of ten or more. V is TRBV9 and J is TRBJ1-2; D is perhaps TRBD1 (6 bases). The CDR3 spans 13 residues. The ends were cut back, 1 base at V and 4 bases at J, with 8 bases in the middle. CDR1 SGDLS and CDR2 YYNGEE come from the germline V gene. The CDR3 nucleotides read TGTGCCAGCAGCGTAAGGGGGAGCTATGGCTACACCTTC. This sequence encodes CASSVRGSYGYTF.

This clonotype was detected many times. The rearrangement uses TRBV3-1 and TRBJ1-3; the match to TRBD1 covers 7 bases. CDR1 LGHDT and CDR2 YNNKEL come from the germline V gene (reference sequence). The junction had 6 bases not matched to a gene; V was cut back by 3 bases and J by 4 bases. The CDR3 totals 15 residues. CDR3 DNA sequence: TGTGCCAGCAGCCATTTTCCGGGACAGGGAAACACCATATATTTT. Amino acid sequence: CASSHFPGQGNTIYF.